Listed here is a single T cell receptor beta chain. Each cfDNA sample had a fixed 40 ng loaded. Produced via immunoSEQ multiplex PCR; TCRdb's table is partial and in-frame only. The table has about 6,300 clones, about 93% seen once. The sample comes from a study of blood T cell dynamics during melanoma immunotherapy. Time point reported: pre-treatment baseline. Disease control meant complete response, partial response or stable disease at 12 weeks. The CDR3 extends over 15 amino acids. Looked up from germline, CDR1 is SGHNT and CDR2 is YYREEE (reference sequence). V gave up 4 bases and J gave up 5 bases; unmatched junction bases: 6.

The TCR sequence derives from a human donor with melanoma. This material consisted of cell-free DNA from blood, taken from a patient treated with checkpoint blockade. This chain connects TRBV5-4 to TRBJ2-1; TRBD1 matches 10 bases. The CDR3 bases are TGTGCCAGCAGCCACCGACAGGGGGCTCACAATGAGCAGTTCTTC. Amino acids: CASSHRQGAHNEQFF.